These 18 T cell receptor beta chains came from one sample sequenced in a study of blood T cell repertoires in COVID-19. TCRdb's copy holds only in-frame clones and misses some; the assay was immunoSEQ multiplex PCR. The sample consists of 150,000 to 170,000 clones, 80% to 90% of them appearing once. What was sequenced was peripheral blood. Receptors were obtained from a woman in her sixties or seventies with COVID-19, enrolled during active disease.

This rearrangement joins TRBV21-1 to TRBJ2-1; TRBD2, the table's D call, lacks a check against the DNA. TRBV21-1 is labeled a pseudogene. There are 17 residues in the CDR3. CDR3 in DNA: TGTGCCAGCAGCAAAGTTCGGAGCGGGAGATCAGGCAATGAGCAGTTCTTC. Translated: CASSKVRSGRSGNEQFF.

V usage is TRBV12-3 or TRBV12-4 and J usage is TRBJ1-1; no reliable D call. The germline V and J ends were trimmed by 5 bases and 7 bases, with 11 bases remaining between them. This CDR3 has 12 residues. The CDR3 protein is CASSIRWSEAFF. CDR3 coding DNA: TGTGCCAGCAGTATCCGTTGGAGTGAAGCTTTCTTT.

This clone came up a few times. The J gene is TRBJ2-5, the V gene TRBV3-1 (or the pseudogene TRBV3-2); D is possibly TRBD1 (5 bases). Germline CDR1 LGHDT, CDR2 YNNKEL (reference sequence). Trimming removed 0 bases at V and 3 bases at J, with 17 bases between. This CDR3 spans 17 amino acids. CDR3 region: CASSQDRFRATEETQYF. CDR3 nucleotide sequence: TGTGCCAGCAGCCAAGATCGGTTCAGGGCGACCGAAGAGACCCAGTACTTC.

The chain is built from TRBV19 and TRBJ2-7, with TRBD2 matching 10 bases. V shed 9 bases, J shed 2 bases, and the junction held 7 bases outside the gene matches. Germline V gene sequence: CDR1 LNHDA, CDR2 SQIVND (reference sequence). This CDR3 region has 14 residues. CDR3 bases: TGTGCCAGCCAAGCGGGAGGGCCGCCCTACGAGCAGTACTTC. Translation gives CASQAGGPPYEQYF.

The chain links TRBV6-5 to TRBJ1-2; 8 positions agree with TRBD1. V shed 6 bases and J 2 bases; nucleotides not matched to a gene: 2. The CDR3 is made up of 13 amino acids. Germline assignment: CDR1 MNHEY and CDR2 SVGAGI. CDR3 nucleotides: TGTGCCAGCAGGCGGACAGGGAACTATGGCTACACCTTC. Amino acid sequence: CASRRTGNYGYTF.

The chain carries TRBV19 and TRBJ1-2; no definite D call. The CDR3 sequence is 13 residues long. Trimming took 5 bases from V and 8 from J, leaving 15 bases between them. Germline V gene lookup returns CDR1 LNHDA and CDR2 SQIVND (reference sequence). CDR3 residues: CASSSRSPNGYTF. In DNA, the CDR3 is TGTGCCAGTAGTTCGAGGTCACCCAACGGCTACACCTTC.

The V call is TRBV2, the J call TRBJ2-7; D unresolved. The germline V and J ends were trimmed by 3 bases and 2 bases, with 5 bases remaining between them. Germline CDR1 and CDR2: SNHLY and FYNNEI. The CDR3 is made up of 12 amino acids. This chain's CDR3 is CASSEAAYEQYF. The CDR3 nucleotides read TGTGCCAGCAGTGAGGCGGCCTACGAGCAGTACTTC.

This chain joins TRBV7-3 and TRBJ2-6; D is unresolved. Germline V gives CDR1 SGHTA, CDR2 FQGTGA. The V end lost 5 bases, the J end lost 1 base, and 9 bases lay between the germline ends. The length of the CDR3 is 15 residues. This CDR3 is CASSPVLSGANVLTF. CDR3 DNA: TGTGCCAGCAGCCCCGTATTGTCTGGGGCCAACGTCCTGACTTTC.

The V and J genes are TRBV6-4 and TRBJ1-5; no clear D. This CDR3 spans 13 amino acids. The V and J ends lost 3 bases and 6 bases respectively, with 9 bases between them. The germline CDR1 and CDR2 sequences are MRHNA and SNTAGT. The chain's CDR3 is CASSEGVGQPQHF. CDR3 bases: TGTGCCAGCAGTGAAGGAGTGGGTCAGCCCCAGCATTTT.

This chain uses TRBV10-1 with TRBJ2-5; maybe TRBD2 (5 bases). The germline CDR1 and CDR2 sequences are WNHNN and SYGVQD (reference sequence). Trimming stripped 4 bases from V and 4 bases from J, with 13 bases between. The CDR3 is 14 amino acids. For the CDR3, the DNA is TGCGCCAGCAGTGGAGGGTCTAGCAGAGAGACCCAGTACTTC. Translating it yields CASSGGSSRETQYF.

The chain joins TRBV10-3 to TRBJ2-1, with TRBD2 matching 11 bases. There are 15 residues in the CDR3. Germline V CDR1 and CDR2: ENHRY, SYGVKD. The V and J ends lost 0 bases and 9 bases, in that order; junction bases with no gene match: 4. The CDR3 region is CAISESRLAGSEQFF. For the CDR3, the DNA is TGTGCCATCAGTGAGTCGAGACTAGCGGGAAGTGAGCAGTTCTTC.

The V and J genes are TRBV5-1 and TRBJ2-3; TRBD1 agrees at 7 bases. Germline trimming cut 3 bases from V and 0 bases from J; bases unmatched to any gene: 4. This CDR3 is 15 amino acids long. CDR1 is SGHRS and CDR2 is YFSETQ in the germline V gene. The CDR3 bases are TGCGCCAGCAGCTCGCCGGGACAGAGCACAGATACGCAGTATTTT. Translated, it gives CASSSPGQSTDTQYF.

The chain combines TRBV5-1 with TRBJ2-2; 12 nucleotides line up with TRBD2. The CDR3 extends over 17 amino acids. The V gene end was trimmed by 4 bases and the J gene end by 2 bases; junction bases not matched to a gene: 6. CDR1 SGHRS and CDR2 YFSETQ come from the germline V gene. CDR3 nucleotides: TGCGCCAGCAGCGCACGACTAGCGGGGGTAAACACCGGGGAGCTGTTTTTT. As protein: CASSARLAGVNTGELFF.

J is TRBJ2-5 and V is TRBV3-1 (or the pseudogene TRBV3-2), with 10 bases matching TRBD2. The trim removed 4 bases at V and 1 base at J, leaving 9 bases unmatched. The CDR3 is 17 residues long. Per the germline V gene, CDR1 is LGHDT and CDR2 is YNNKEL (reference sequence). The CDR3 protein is CASSLLGVAGGQETQYF. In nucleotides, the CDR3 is TGTGCCAGCAGCCTCCTAGGAGTAGCGGGGGGCCAAGAGACCCAGTACTTC.

CDR3: CASSFSTDTNEKLFF. CDR3 nucleotide sequence: TGTGCCAGCTCATTTTCGACAGATACTAATGAAAAACTGTTTTTT. The V and J genes are TRBV18 and TRBJ1-4; the D gene is possibly TRBD1 (5 bases). V was trimmed by 5 bases and J by 2 bases, leaving 12 bases between them. Germline CDR1 KGHSH, CDR2 LQKENI. This CDR3 is built from 15 residues.

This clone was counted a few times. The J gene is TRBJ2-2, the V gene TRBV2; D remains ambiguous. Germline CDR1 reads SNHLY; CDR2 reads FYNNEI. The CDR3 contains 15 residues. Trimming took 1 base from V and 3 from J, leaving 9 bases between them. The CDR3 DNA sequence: TGTGCCAGCAGTGAAGGTCGTTTTGACACCGGGGAGCTGTTTTTT. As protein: CASSEGRFDTGELFF.

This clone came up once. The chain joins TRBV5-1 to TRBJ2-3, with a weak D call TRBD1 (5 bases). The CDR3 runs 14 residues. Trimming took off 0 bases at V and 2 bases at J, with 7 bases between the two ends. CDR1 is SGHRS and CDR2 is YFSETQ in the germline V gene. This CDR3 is CASSLGQLTDTQYF. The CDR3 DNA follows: TGCGCCAGCAGCTTGGGACAGCTCACAGATACGCAGTATTTT.

The CDR3 coding sequence is TGTGCCAGCAGCTTCGGGGAGCCCCAAGCTTTCTTT. Translation gives CASSFGEPQAFF. The chain has TRBV5-5 and TRBJ1-1; D call uncertain. CDR1 SGHKS and CDR2 YYEKEE come from the germline V gene (reference sequence). This CDR3 has 12 amino acids. V lost 2 bases, J lost 9 bases, and 11 bases lay in between.